These T cell receptor beta chains were read from a single sample in a study of PD-L1 blockade in urothelial cancer. Profiling relied on immunoSEQ multiplex PCR, and the TCRdb table lists in-frame clones only, not all of them. The sample records around 82,000 clones, roughly 84% being singletons. The material was PBMCs, obtained around atezolizumab (anti-PD-L1) treatment. The receptor set was obtained from a man aged 60-69 years with urothelial cancer. Both conserved end residues are part of each CDR3. The order of the fields is D gene, V gene, J gene, clone size, CDR3 protein, CDR3 DNA. A D gene is named only where the DNA matches it firmly. Clone size, where shown, is once, few, many, or a class for clones that have expanded.

d_call: -
v_call: TRBV19
j_call: TRBJ1-2
clone_size: -
cdr3_aa: CASRVAGEANYGYTF
cdr3_nt: TGTGCCAGTCGCGTCGCAGGGGAAGCTAACTATGGCTACACCTTC

d_call: -
v_call: TRBV7-2
j_call: TRBJ1-3
clone_size: -
cdr3_aa: CASRIRGQSGNTIYF
cdr3_nt: TGTGCCAGCAGGATCCGCGGACAGTCAGGAAACACCATATATTTT

d_call: TRBD1
v_call: TRBV9
j_call: TRBJ1-6
clone_size: -
cdr3_aa: CASSVATGGYNSPLHF
cdr3_nt: TGTGCCAGCAGCGTAGCAACAGGGGGATATAATTCACCCCTCCACTTT

d_call: TRBD2
v_call: TRBV7-3
j_call: TRBJ2-7
clone_size: -
cdr3_aa: CASSLPAGGGGSYEQYF
cdr3_nt: TGTGCCAGCAGCTTACCGGCGGGGGGAGGGGGCTCCTACGAGCAGTACTTC

d_call: -
v_call: TRBV18
j_call: TRBJ1-1
clone_size: -
cdr3_aa: CASSPAGGTEAFF
cdr3_nt: TGTGCCAGCTCACCGGCTGGCGGCACTGAAGCTTTCTTT

d_call: TRBD2
v_call: TRBV6-5
j_call: TRBJ2-7
clone_size: -
cdr3_aa: CASSYRGGREQYF
cdr3_nt: TGTGCCAGCAGTTACCGGGGGGGCCGGGAGCAGTACTTC

d_call: -
v_call: TRBV2
j_call: TRBJ2-1
clone_size: once
cdr3_aa: CASSDPLTGTHNEQFF
cdr3_nt: TGTGCCAGCAGTGACCCACTAACGGGTACCCACAATGAGCAGTTCTTC

d_call: -
v_call: TRBV5-1
j_call: TRBJ1-2
clone_size: -
cdr3_aa: CASSLDTSSYGYTF
cdr3_nt: TGCGCCAGCAGCTTGGACACATCTAGCTATGGCTACACCTTC

d_call: -
v_call: TRBV20-1
j_call: TRBJ2-1
clone_size: -
cdr3_aa: CSATPGFEQFF
cdr3_nt: TGCAGTGCCACCCCCGGGTTTGAGCAGTTCTTC

d_call: -
v_call: TRBV5-6
j_call: TRBJ2-1
clone_size: -
cdr3_aa: CASSPIQGRHEQFF
cdr3_nt: TGTGCCAGCAGCCCGATACAGGGGAGGCATGAGCAGTTCTTC

d_call: TRBD2
v_call: TRBV7-2
j_call: TRBJ2-4
clone_size: -
cdr3_aa: CASSLSGGGRTKNIQYF
cdr3_nt: TGTGCCAGCAGCTTAAGTGGGGGGGGGAGAACCAAAAACATTCAGTACTTC

d_call: -
v_call: TRBV19
j_call: TRBJ1-5
clone_size: few
cdr3_aa: CASSTPPKGGLTAQHF
cdr3_nt: TGTGCCAGTAGTACCCCCCCAAAAGGAGGCCTCACAGCCCAGCATTTT

d_call: -
v_call: TRBV4-1
j_call: TRBJ2-1
clone_size: -
cdr3_aa: CASSRDSGQRSYNEQFF
cdr3_nt: TGCGCCAGCAGCCGGGATTCGGGACAACGCTCCTACAATGAGCAGTTCTTC

d_call: TRBD2
v_call: TRBV30
j_call: TRBJ2-3
clone_size: -
cdr3_aa: CAPRTSGSTDTQYF
cdr3_nt: TGTGCCCCCCGGACTAGCGGGAGCACAGATACGCAGTATTTT

d_call: -
v_call: TRBV7-9
j_call: TRBJ1-6
clone_size: -
cdr3_aa: CASSPMGLSGLHF
cdr3_nt: TGTGCCAGCAGCCCTATGGGGCTTTCGGGCCTCCACTTT

d_call: TRBD2
v_call: TRBV13
j_call: TRBJ2-1
clone_size: -
cdr3_aa: CASSSTKGGGRSYNEQFF
cdr3_nt: TGTGCCAGCAGCTCCACGAAGGGCGGGGGGCGCTCCTACAATGAGCAGTTCTTC

d_call: -
v_call: TRBV19
j_call: TRBJ1-5
clone_size: few
cdr3_aa: CASSARSATSNQPQHF
cdr3_nt: TGTGCCAGTAGTGCCAGGTCGGCCACCAGCAATCAGCCCCAGCATTTT

d_call: TRBD1
v_call: TRBV5-1
j_call: TRBJ1-4
clone_size: -
cdr3_aa: CASSLGLKQGTEKLFF
cdr3_nt: TGCGCCAGCAGCTTGGGACTGAAACAGGGGACTGAAAAACTGTTTTTT

d_call: -
v_call: TRBV7-9
j_call: TRBJ2-7
clone_size: -
cdr3_aa: CASSLEQSSYEQYF
cdr3_nt: TGTGCCAGCAGCTTAGAACAGAGCTCCTACGAGCAGTACTTC

d_call: TRBD1
v_call: TRBV7-2
j_call: TRBJ1-5
clone_size: -
cdr3_aa: CASSLGQGLVSNQPQHF
cdr3_nt: TGTGCCAGCAGCTTAGGACAGGGGTTAGTGAGCAATCAGCCCCAGCATTTT

d_call: -
v_call: TRBV5-1
j_call: TRBJ2-1
clone_size: -
cdr3_aa: CASRPGNSYNEQFF
cdr3_nt: TGCGCCAGCAGGCCGGGAAACTCCTACAATGAGCAGTTCTTC

d_call: -
v_call: TRBV2
j_call: TRBJ1-6
clone_size: -
cdr3_aa: CASSVYPSGSPLHF
cdr3_nt: TGTGCCAGCAGTGTGTACCCCTCCGGGTCACCCCTCCACTTT

d_call: TRBD2
v_call: TRBV19
j_call: TRBJ2-1
clone_size: -
cdr3_aa: CASSKTQTSGILYNEQFF
cdr3_nt: TGTGCCAGTAGTAAAACCCAGACTAGCGGGATATTATACAATGAGCAGTTCTTC